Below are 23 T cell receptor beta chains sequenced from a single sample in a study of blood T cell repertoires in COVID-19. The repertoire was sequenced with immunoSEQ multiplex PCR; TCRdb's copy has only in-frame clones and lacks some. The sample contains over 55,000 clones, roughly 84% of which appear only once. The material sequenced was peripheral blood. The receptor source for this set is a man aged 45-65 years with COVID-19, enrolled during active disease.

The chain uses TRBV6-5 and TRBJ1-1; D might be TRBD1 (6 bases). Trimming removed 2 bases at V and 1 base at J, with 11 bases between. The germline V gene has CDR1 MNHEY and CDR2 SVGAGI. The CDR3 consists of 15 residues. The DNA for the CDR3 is TGTGCCAGCAGTTACGGACAGCCAACGAACACTGAAGCTTTCTTT. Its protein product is CASSYGQPTNTEAFF.

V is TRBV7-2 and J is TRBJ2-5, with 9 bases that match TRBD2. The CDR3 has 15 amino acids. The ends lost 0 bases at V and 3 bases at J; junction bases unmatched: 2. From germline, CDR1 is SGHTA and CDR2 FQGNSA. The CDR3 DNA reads TGTGCCAGCAGCTTAGCTGGGACTAGCAAAGAGACCCAGTACTTC. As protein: CASSLAGTSKETQYF.

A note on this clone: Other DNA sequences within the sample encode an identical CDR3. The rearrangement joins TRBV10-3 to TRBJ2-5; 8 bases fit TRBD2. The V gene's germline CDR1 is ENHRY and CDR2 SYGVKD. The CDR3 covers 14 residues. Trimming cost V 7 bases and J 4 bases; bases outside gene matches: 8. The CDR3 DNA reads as TGTGCCATCAATACAGCGGGAGTAGGAGAGACCCAGTACTTC. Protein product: CAINTAGVGETQYF.

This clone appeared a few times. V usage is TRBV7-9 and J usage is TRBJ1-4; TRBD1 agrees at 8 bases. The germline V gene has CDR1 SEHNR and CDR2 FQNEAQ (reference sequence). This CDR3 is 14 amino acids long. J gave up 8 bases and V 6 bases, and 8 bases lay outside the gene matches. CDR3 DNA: TGTGCCAGCAGTATACAGGGGGTGCGCGAAAAACTGTTTTTT. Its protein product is CASSIQGVREKLFF.

CDR3 in DNA: TGTGCCAGCGGATCGGACAGGTCGGTTTCTTCACCCCTCCACTTT. Its protein product is CASGSDRSVSSPLHF. The rearrangement joins TRBV5-4 to TRBJ1-6; TRBD1 matches at 7 bases. The CDR3 has 15 amino acids. From germline, CDR1 is SGHNT and CDR2 YYREEE (reference sequence). Trimming cost V 7 bases and J 9 bases; bases outside gene matches: 13. The full variable domain, in which reference TRBV5-4 and TRBJ1-6 provide the parts outside the CDR3, is ETGVTQSPTHLIKTRGQQVTLRCSSQSGHNTVSWYQQALGQGPQFIFQYYREEENGRGNFPPRFSGLQFPNYSSELNVNALELDDSALYLCASGSDRSVSSPLHFGNGTRLTVT.

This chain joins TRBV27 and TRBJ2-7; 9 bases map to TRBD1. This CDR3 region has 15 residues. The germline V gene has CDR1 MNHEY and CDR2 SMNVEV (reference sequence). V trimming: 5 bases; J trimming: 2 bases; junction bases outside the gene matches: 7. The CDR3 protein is CASSLRTGEAYEQYF. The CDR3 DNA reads TGTGCCAGCAGTCTTCGGACAGGGGAAGCCTACGAGCAGTACTTC.

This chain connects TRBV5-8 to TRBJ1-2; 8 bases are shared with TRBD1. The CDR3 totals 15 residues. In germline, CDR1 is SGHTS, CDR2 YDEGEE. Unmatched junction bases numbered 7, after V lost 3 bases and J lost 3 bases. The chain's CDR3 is CASSSPGQGDYGYTF. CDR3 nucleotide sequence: TGTGCCAGCAGCTCCCCCGGACAGGGTGACTATGGCTACACCTTC. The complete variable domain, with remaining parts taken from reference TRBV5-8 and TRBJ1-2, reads EAGVTQSPTHLIKTRGQQATLRCSPISGHTSVYWYQQALGLGLQFLLWYDEGEERNRGNFPPRFSGRQFPNYSSELNVNALELEDSALYLCASSSPGQGDYGYTFGSGTRLTVV.

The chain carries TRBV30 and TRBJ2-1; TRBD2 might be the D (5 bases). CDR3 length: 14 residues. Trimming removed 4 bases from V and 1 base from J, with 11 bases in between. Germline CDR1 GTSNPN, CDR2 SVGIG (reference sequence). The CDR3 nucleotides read TGTGCCTGGACCCCCCGGGGTTCCTACAATGAGCAGTTCTTC. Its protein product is CAWTPRGSYNEQFF.

The CDR3 sequence: CASSPGQVYGYTF. For the CDR3, the DNA is TGTGCCAGCAGCCCCGGACAGGTCTATGGCTACACCTTC. The gene calls are TRBV7-9 and TRBJ1-2; 7 positions match TRBD1. V trimming: 5 bases; J trimming: 4 bases; junction bases outside the gene matches: 4. CDR3 length: 13 residues. CDR1 is SEHNR and CDR2 is FQNEAQ in the germline V gene (reference sequence).

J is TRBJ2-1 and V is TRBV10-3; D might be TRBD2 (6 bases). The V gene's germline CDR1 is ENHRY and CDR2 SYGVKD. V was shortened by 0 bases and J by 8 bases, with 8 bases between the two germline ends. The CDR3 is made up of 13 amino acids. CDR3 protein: CAISESTRDEQFF. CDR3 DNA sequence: TGTGCCATCAGTGAGTCGACTAGAGATGAGCAGTTCTTC.

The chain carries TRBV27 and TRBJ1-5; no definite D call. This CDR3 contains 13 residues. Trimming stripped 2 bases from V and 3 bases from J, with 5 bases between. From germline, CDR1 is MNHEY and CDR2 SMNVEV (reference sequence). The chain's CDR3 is CASSLQDNQPQHF. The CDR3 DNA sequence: TGTGCCAGCAGTTTACAGGACAATCAGCCCCAGCATTTT.

The CDR3 region is CASSPFGPSGNNEQFF. The CDR3 DNA is TGTGCCAGCTCACCTTTCGGGCCTAGCGGGAACAATGAGCAGTTCTTC. V and J are TRBV18 and TRBJ2-1; 9 bases are shared with TRBD2. The CDR3 length is 16 residues. The J segment lost 5 bases and the V segment lost 3 bases, leaving 8 bases of the junction unmatched. The germline V gene has CDR1 KGHSH and CDR2 LQKENI.

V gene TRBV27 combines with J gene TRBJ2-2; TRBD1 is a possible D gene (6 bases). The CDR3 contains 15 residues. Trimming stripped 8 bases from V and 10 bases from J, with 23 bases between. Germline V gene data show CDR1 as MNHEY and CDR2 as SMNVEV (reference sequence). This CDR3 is CASGPEGVGYEELFF. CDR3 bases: TGTGCCAGCGGCCCCGAGGGGGTTGGGTATGAGGAGCTGTTTTTT.

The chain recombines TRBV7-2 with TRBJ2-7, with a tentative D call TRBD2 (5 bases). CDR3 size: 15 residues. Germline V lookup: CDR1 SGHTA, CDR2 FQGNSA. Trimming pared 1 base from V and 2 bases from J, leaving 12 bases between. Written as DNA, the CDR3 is TGTGCCAGCAGCTTAGTAGGCGGGTCCACCTACGAGCAGTACTTC. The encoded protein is CASSLVGGSTYEQYF.

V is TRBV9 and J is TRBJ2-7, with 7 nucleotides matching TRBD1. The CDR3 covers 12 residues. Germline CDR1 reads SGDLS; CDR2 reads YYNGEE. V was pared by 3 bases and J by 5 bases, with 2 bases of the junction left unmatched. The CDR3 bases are TGTGCCAGCAGCGGGACAGGAGACGAGCAGTACTTC. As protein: CASSGTGDEQYF.

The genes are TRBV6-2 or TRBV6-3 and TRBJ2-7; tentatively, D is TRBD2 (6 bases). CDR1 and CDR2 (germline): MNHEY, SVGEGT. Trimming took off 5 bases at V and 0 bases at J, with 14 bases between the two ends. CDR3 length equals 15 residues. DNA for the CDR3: TGTGCCAGCAGTCCCGGGACTTACACCTCCTACGAGCAGTACTTC. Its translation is CASSPGTYTSYEQYF.

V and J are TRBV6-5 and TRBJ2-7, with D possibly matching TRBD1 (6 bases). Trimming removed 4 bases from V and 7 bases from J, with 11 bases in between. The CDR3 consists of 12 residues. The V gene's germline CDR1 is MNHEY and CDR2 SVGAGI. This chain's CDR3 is CASSSGTKEQYF. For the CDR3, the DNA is TGTGCCAGCAGTTCAGGGACAAAGGAGCAGTACTTC.

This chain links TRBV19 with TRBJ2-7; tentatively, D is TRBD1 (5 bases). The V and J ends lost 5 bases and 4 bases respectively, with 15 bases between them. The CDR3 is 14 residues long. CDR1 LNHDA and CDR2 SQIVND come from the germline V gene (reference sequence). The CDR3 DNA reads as TGTGCCAGTAGTTTGCAGGGATCTCAATACGAGCAGTACTTC. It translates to CASSLQGSQYEQYF.

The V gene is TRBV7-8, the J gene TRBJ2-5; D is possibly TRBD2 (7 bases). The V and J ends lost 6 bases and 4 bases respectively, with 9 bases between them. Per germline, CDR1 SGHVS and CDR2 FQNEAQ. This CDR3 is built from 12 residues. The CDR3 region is CASRRGGETQYF. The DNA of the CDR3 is TGTGCCAGCAGGAGGGGGGGAGAGACCCAGTACTTC.

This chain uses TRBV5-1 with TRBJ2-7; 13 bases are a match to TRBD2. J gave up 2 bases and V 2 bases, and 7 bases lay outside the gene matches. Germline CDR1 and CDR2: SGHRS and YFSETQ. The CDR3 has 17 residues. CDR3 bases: TGCGCCAGCAGCTTTCTCCCCGGGACTAGCGGGACCTACGAGCAGTACTTC. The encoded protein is CASSFLPGTSGTYEQYF.

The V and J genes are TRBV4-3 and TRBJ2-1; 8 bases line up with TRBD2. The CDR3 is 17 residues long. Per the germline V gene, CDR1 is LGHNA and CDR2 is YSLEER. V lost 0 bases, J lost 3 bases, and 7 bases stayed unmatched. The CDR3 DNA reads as TGCGCCAGCAGCCAAGATGGTCTAGCGGGCGACTACAATGAGCAGTTCTTC. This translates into CASSQDGLAGDYNEQFF.

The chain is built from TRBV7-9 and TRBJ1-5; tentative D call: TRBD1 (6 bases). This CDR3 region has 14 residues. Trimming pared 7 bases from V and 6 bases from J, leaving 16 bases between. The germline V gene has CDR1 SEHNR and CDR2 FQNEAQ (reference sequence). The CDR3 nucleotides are TGTGCCAGCACCTGGGGGGGGGCCGGTCAGCCCCAGCATTTT. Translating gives CASTWGGAGQPQHF.

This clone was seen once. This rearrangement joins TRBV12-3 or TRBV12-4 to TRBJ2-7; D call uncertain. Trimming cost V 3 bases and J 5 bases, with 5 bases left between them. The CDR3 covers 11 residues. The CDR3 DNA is TGTGCCAGCAGTTTCTACGACGAGCAGTACTTC. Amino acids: CASSFYDEQYF.